The present T cell receptor (beta chain) was sequenced within a study of blood T cell repertoires in COVID-19. Turning to the study itself: Researchers got acute and convalescent COVID-19 samples from the United States, Italy and Spain. T cells, B-cell-depleted T cells, or PBMCs supplied cDNA or gDNA.

Seattle's cohort entered during active infection and was followed longitudinally. The repertoire was sequenced with immunoSEQ multiplex PCR; TCRdb's copy has only in-frame clones and lacks some. The sample holds 500,000 to 600,000 clones, around nine tenths seen once. The CDR3 runs 14 residues. CDR1 and CDR2 from the germline V gene are SNHLY and FYNNEI. With 9 bases removed from V and 5 bases from J, the gap between germline ends came to 19 bases. This chain uses TRBV2 with TRBJ2-5; perhaps TRBD2 as D (6 bases). This TCR came from a woman aged 45 to 65 with COVID-19, enrolled during active disease. The source material was peripheral blood. CDR3 sequence: CASFPGLPGETQYF. CDR3 bases: TGTGCCAGTTTCCCGGGACTCCCGGGGGAGACCCAGTACTTC. The entire variable domain, with the rest obtained from reference TRBV2 and TRBJ2-5, is as follows: EPEVTQTPSHQVTQMGQEVILRCVPISNHLYFYWYRQILGQKVEFLVSFYNNEISEKSEIFDDQFSVERPDGSNFTLKIRSTKLEDSAMYFCASFPGLPGETQYFGPGTRLLVL.